One sample yielded the 21 T cell receptor beta chains listed below, sequenced in a study of OX40 agonist ivuxolimab in advanced cancers. The repertoire was sequenced with immunoSEQ multiplex PCR; TCRdb's copy has only in-frame clones and lacks some. The table shows under 85,000 clones, with more than 85% occurring only once. The sample was CD4+ or CD8+ T cells sorted from blood, taken in a trial of the OX40 agonist ivuxolimab. The receptors come from an adult with an advanced solid tumor such as melanoma, head and neck, liver or kidney cancer.

V usage is TRBV28 and J usage is TRBJ1-1; 7 bases align to TRBD1. This CDR3 comprises 12 residues. Germline V CDR1 and CDR2: MDHEN, SYDVKM. V gave up 6 bases and J gave up 4 bases; unmatched junction bases: 2. Written as DNA, the CDR3 is TGTGCCAGCAGGACAGGGTTCACTGAAGCTTTCTTT. This codes for CASRTGFTEAFF.

J is TRBJ1-5 and V is TRBV27; no clear D. This CDR3 region has 13 residues. CDR1 MNHEY and CDR2 SMNVEV come from the germline V gene (reference sequence). The germline V and J ends were trimmed by 8 bases and 0 bases, with 8 bases remaining between them. CDR3 nucleotide sequence: TGTGCCAGCGCGGACTTTAGCAATCAGCCCCAGCATTTT. It is translated as CASADFSNQPQHF.

V and J are TRBV6-5 and TRBJ1-1, with 7 bases that match TRBD1. Germline assignment: CDR1 MNHEY and CDR2 SVGAGI. The length of the CDR3 is 12 residues. Trimming removed 2 bases from V and 9 bases from J; junction bases left unmatched: 3. The CDR3 region is CASSYAGGQAFF. The CDR3 nucleotides read TGTGCCAGCAGTTACGCAGGGGGACAAGCTTTCTTT.

The V and J genes are TRBV27 and TRBJ1-2; D may be TRBD1 (6 bases). The CDR3 runs to 14 residues. From germline, CDR1 is MNHEY and CDR2 SMNVEV (reference sequence). Trimming removed 2 bases from V and 7 bases from J, with 14 bases in between. The CDR3 is CASSLNRVGGGYTF. The CDR3 DNA sequence: TGTGCCAGCAGTTTAAACAGGGTTGGCGGTGGCTACACCTTC.

The V and J genes are TRBV6-1 and TRBJ2-7; 10 nucleotides agree with TRBD2. Germline CDR1 is MNHNS and CDR2 is SASEGT. The CDR3 spans 15 residues. After removal of 6 bases from V and 3 bases from J, the junction contained 8 bases not matched to a gene. DNA of the CDR3: TGTGCCAGCAGATTAAGCGGGGGGGCCAGCTACGAGCAGTACGTC. Translation gives CASRLSGGASYEQYV.

The chain joins TRBV6-6 to TRBJ1-5, with 7 bases that match TRBD1. V dropped 5 bases and J dropped 7; count of bases not matched to a gene: 8. Germline V gene sequence: CDR1 MNHNY, CDR2 SVGAGI (reference sequence). The CDR3 extends over 14 amino acids. The DNA for the CDR3 is TGTGCCAGCAGTCGTGGACAGGCGCTACAGCCCCAGCATTTT. Its protein product is CASSRGQALQPQHF.

The sample holds a few counts of this clone. The chain recombines TRBV5-1 with TRBJ2-5, with 7 nucleotides matching TRBD2. The V and J ends lost 4 bases and 5 bases, in that order; junction bases with no gene match: 11. This CDR3 region has 15 residues. Germline CDR1 is SGHRS and CDR2 is YFSETQ. CDR3 in DNA: TGCGCCAGCAGCACCGGGACTAACCTTTTGGAGACCCAGTACTTC. Protein sequence: CASSTGTNLLETQYF.

This clone showed up just once. The chain links TRBV28 to TRBJ1-1; D not resolved. V was cut by 4 bases and J by 4 bases, with 10 bases left in between. CDR1 is MDHEN, CDR2 SYDVKM, per germline. The CDR3 has 13 residues. CDR3 sequence (DNA): TGTGCCAGCAGTTCCGGTTTCCGCACTGAAGCTTTCTTT. It translates to CASSSGFRTEAFF. Together with reference TRBV28 and TRBJ1-1, the CDR3 gives the full variable domain: DVKVTQSSRYLVKRTGEKVFLECVQDMDHENMFWYRQDPGLGLRLIYFSYDVKMKEKGDIPEGYSVSREKKERFSLILESASTNQTSMYLCASSSGFRTEAFFGQGTRLTVV.

V usage is TRBV5-1 and J usage is TRBJ1-6, with 8 bases identical to TRBD1. Germline V gene sequence: CDR1 SGHRS, CDR2 YFSETQ. Unmatched junction bases numbered 4, after V lost 1 base and J lost 10 bases. The CDR3 loop spans 14 amino acids. The CDR3 sequence is CASSLQGAESPLHF. The CDR3 coding sequence is TGCGCCAGCAGCTTGCAGGGGGCTGAATCACCCCTCCACTTT.

The sample holds one count of this clone. The rearrangement uses TRBV29-1 and TRBJ2-1; 7 bases are a match to TRBD1. The CDR3 covers 13 residues. Per the germline V gene, CDR1 is SQVTM and CDR2 is ANQGSEA. V was pared by 4 bases and J by 6 bases, with 6 bases of the junction left unmatched. This chain's CDR3 is CSVAGGRGNEQFF. CDR3 DNA: TGCAGCGTTGCAGGGGGTCGGGGCAATGAGCAGTTCTTC.

The chain has TRBV7-2 and TRBJ2-3; either TRBD1 or TRBD2 may fit D (5 bases each). The length of the CDR3 is 16 residues. V lost 1 base and J 1 base, leaving 12 bases between the germline ends. Germline assignment: CDR1 SGHTA and CDR2 FQGNSA. In DNA form, the CDR3 reads TGTGCCAGCAGCTTAGTGGGGCGGCGGGGCACAGATACGCAGTATTTT. It translates to CASSLVGRRGTDTQYF.

The chain combines TRBV28 with TRBJ2-1; D is unresolved. V shed 7 bases and J shed 0 bases, with 13 bases lying between them. Germline loops: CDR1 MDHEN, CDR2 SYDVKM. This CDR3 has 15 amino acids. The CDR3 DNA is TGTGCCAGCACCATTCGGACGGGCTCCTACAATGAGCAGTTCTTC. Encoded protein: CASTIRTGSYNEQFF.

The chain carries TRBV10-3 and TRBJ2-7, with D possibly TRBD1 on 6 matching bases. Germline V gene sequence: CDR1 ENHRY, CDR2 SYGVKD. This CDR3 is built from 11 residues. V was pared by 10 bases and J by 4 bases, with 11 bases between. This CDR3 is CASLDRYEQYF. The CDR3 DNA reads TGTGCCAGCCTAGACAGGTACGAGCAGTACTTC.

This clone was counted once. The rearrangement links TRBV10-3 to TRBJ1-2; D may be TRBD1 (5 bases). The CDR3 is 17 residues long. Per the germline V gene, CDR1 is ENHRY and CDR2 is SYGVKD. Trimming took 2 bases from V and 0 from J, leaving 16 bases between them. CDR3 amino acids: CAISEDSGLGANYGYTF. The CDR3 DNA reads TGTGCCATCAGTGAGGATTCTGGGCTGGGGGCTAACTATGGCTACACCTTC.

The V gene is TRBV25-1, the J gene TRBJ2-5, with D perhaps TRBD1 (7 bases). The CDR3 runs to 17 residues. Trimming took 1 base from V and 2 from J, leaving 17 bases between them. Germline lookup yields CDR1 MGHDK and CDR2 SYGVNS. The CDR3 nucleotides are TGTGCCAGCAGTGAATTCCTTTTGGGGGGACAGCAAGAGACCCAGTACTTC. Translated, it gives CASSEFLLGGQQETQYF. Based on the CDR3 plus reference TRBV25-1 and TRBJ2-5, the full variable domain is EADIYQTPRYLVIGTGKKITLECSQTMGHDKMYWYQQDPGMELHLIHYSYGVNSTEKGDLSSESTVSRIRTEHFPLTLESARPSHTSQYLCASSEFLLGGQQETQYFGPGTRLLVL.

The CDR3 coding sequence is TGTGCCAGCAGCTTAACAGATACGCAGTATTTT. It specifies CASSLTDTQYF. The chain has TRBV7-6 and TRBJ2-3; D remains unclear. V gave up 2 bases and J gave up 3 bases, with 0 bases separating them. The CDR3 is made up of 11 amino acids. CDR1 and CDR2 from the germline V gene are SGHVS and FNYEAQ.

This clone has only one observation. This rearrangement joins TRBV7-3 to TRBJ2-7, with D perhaps matching TRBD1 or TRBD2 (5 bases each). Trimming removed 5 bases from V and 7 bases from J, with 24 bases in between. The CDR3 contains 16 residues. The germline CDR1 and CDR2 sequences are SGHTA and FQGTGA. This chain's CDR3 is CASSPSPGTELEEQYF. As DNA, the CDR3 is TGTGCCAGCAGCCCCTCCCCCGGGACCGAACTCGAGGAGCAGTACTTC.

The chain recombines TRBV28 with TRBJ1-5; D remains ambiguous. This CDR3 region has 15 residues. The germline V gene has CDR1 MDHEN and CDR2 SYDVKM. V lost 2 bases and J lost 7, with 15 bases in between. In nucleotides, the CDR3 is TGTGCCAGCAGTTTAGGGTCCCTTACAGCGCAGCCCCAGCATTTT. Its translation is CASSLGSLTAQPQHF. The complete variable domain, with remaining parts taken from reference TRBV28 and TRBJ1-5, reads DVKVTQSSRYLVKRTGEKVFLECVQDMDHENMFWYRQDPGLGLRLIYFSYDVKMKEKGDIPEGYSVSREKKERFSLILESASTNQTSMYLCASSLGSLTAQPQHFGDGTRLSIL.

V and J are TRBV7-2 and TRBJ1-5; the match to TRBD1 covers 7 bases. The CDR3 is 15 amino acids. Germline loops: CDR1 SGHTA, CDR2 FQGNSA. V dropped 4 bases and J dropped 3; count of bases not matched to a gene: 6. The CDR3 loop is CASSSKTGNNQPQHF. Written as DNA, the CDR3 is TGTGCCAGCAGCTCTAAGACAGGGAACAATCAGCCCCAGCATTTT.

A remark on this clone: One junction end disagrees with the germline gene, perhaps due to a read error. The CDR3, as DNA: TGTGCCAGCAGCCCTGTTGGGACAGGCGATTGGGACTTC. It specifies CASSPVGTGDWDF. The chain couples TRBV7-9 to TRBJ2-4, with 8 bases that match TRBD1. The length of the CDR3 is 13 residues. Germline V gene data show CDR1 as SEHNR and CDR2 as FQNEAQ (reference sequence).

The J gene is TRBJ2-2, the V gene TRBV19; D unresolved. Germline V CDR1 and CDR2: LNHDA, SQIVND (reference sequence). V was pared by 3 bases and J by 0 bases, with 8 bases between. This CDR3 is built from 15 residues. The chain's CDR3 is CASSITLANTGELFF. The CDR3 DNA follows: TGTGCCAGTAGTATCACCCTCGCGAACACCGGGGAGCTGTTTTTT.